The clone carrying this T cell receptor (beta chain) appeared many times. Its antigen remains unidentified. The data were obtained in a study of T cells in Graves' hyperthyroidism and ophthalmopathy. Out of 10 ml of fresh peripheral blood came the PBMCs. Regarding the study as a whole: Separating ophthalmopathy from stable hyperthyroidism was achieved by a 13 V-J model.

RNA transcripts served as the template for amplifying TCR beta CDR3 regions. TCR CDR3 regions were first amplified by RT-PCR with HTBI primers. One entry per CDR3 protein, called by TCRdb with MiXCR from the multiplex PCR reads. The table includes approximately 510,000 distinct CDR3 sequences, less than 25% detected once. This receptor was taken from a man aged 18-30 years with Graves' hyperthyroidism. The sequenced sample consisted of blood.

CDR3 DNA sequence: TGTGCCAGCAGCGACCGGGACAGGGACTCCTACGAGCAGTACTTC. Its protein product is CASSDRDRDSYEQYF. V gene TRBV11-3 combines with J gene TRBJ2-7, with TRBD1 matching over 9 bases. J was trimmed by 0 bases and V by 5 bases; bases with no gene match: 5. The CDR3 is made up of 15 amino acids. Germline V gene lookup returns CDR1 SGHNT and CDR2 YENEEA.